These 12 T cell receptor beta chains were sequenced from one sample in a study of shared clonotypes between healthy human individuals. It was CD45RO-negative cells, positively selected for CCR7, that made up naive CD8 cells, with terminally differentiated effector memory CD45RA+ cells excluded. Some clones are missing from TCRdb's copy, which holds only in-frame ones; the method was immunoSEQ multiplex PCR. The sample contains around 2.1 million clones, about 92% of which appear only once. The sequenced sample consisted of naive CD8+ T cells from PBMCs. Every receptor here comes from a man younger than 30 in good health. Some clones in this sample may be carry-over from other donors' samples.

To note about this clone: Other DNA sequences in the same sample also yield this CDR3. The V and J genes are TRBV28 and TRBJ2-2, with D unclear. V was shortened by 3 bases and J by 0 bases, with 11 bases between the two germline ends. The germline CDR1 and CDR2 sequences are MDHEN and SYDVKM. The CDR3 runs to 16 residues. The DNA of the CDR3 is TGTGCCAGCAGTTTGAGGCAGTTCGCGAACACCGGGGAGCTGTTTTTT. Its translation is CASSLRQFANTGELFF.

The chain couples TRBV7-3 to TRBJ2-7, with a weak D call TRBD1 (5 bases). Trimming stripped 5 bases from V and 1 base from J, with 21 bases between. Germline-derived CDR1 and CDR2 are SGHTA and FQGTGA. The CDR3 runs 17 residues. The CDR3 reads CASSPGPLRVSSYEQYF. The CDR3 nucleotides read TGTGCCAGCAGCCCGGGCCCCCTCAGGGTCTCTTCCTACGAGCAGTACTTC.

The chain carries TRBV11-2 and TRBJ2-5; 9 bases agree with TRBD2. CDR1 is SGHAT, CDR2 FQNNGV, per germline. Losses at the gene ends were 5 bases for V and 7 bases for J; bases not matched to a gene: 14. The CDR3 runs to 16 residues. The CDR3 region is CASSPPLAGSRVTQYF. CDR3 nucleotides: TGTGCCAGCAGCCCCCCTCTAGCGGGATCTAGAGTGACCCAGTACTTC.

The rearrangement links TRBV27 to TRBJ2-3, with 10 bases fitting TRBD1. Germline V gene sequence: CDR1 MNHEY, CDR2 SMNVEV (reference sequence). CDR3 size: 17 residues. The V gene end was trimmed by 1 base and the J gene end by 4 bases; junction bases not matched to a gene: 8. The CDR3 sequence is CASSLLYGTGVADTQYF. The CDR3 bases are TGTGCCAGCAGTTTATTGTATGGGACAGGGGTCGCAGATACGCAGTATTTT.

There are a few counts of this clone. Other DNA sequences in the same sample also yield this CDR3. The chain uses TRBV27 and TRBJ2-2; D call uncertain. CDR1 is MNHEY and CDR2 is SMNVEV in the germline V gene (reference sequence). This CDR3 is built from 12 residues. Deletions cut 5 bases from V and 3 bases from J, with 4 bases between. The CDR3 sequence: CASSPHTGELFF. CDR3 DNA: TGTGCCAGCAGTCCCCACACCGGGGAGCTGTTTTTT.

On this clone: The same CDR3 arises from other DNA sequences in this sample as well. The rearrangement uses TRBV28 and TRBJ2-7; 7 bases agree with TRBD2. Germline lookup yields CDR1 MDHEN and CDR2 SYDVKM. J lost 3 bases, V lost 2 bases, and 4 bases had no gene match. The CDR3 length is 14 residues. This CDR3 is CASSLMGGSYEQYF. The DNA for the CDR3 is TGTGCCAGCAGTTTAATGGGGGGGAGCTACGAGCAGTACTTC.

On this clone: Different DNA sequences within this sample yield the same CDR3. The chain couples TRBV29-1 to TRBJ2-7; the match to TRBD1 covers 8 bases. This CDR3 has 13 residues. The V segment lost 5 bases and the J segment 0 bases; nucleotides outside the gene matches: 3. Germline assignment: CDR1 SQVTM and CDR2 ANQGSEA. CDR3 residues: CSVRTGSSYEQYF. The CDR3 DNA reads as TGCAGCGTTCGGACAGGGAGCTCCTACGAGCAGTACTTC.

This sequence joins TRBV7-9 and TRBJ2-2; 12 bases are shared with TRBD2. Trimming cost V 7 bases and J 0 bases; bases outside gene matches: 3. The CDR3 is 16 amino acids. Looked up from germline, CDR1 is SEHNR and CDR2 is FQNEAQ (reference sequence). Here the CDR3 DNA reads TGTGCCAGCAACGGACTAGCGGGGTCGAACACCGGGGAGCTGTTTTTT. Its translation: CASNGLAGSNTGELFF.

J is TRBJ2-7 and V is TRBV9, with a possible D match to TRBD2 (5 bases). This CDR3 is 14 amino acids long. Deletions cut 0 bases from V and 2 bases from J, with 9 bases between. The germline V gene has CDR1 SGDLS and CDR2 YYNGEE. The CDR3 spells CASSVESGPYEQYF. DNA for the CDR3: TGTGCCAGCAGCGTAGAAAGCGGACCCTACGAGCAGTACTTC.

CDR3 protein: CASRGPREEAGLIYEQYF. The CDR3 bases are TGTGCCAGCCGTGGGCCAAGGGAGGAAGCGGGACTAATCTACGAGCAGTACTTC. The V call is TRBV6-1, the J call TRBJ2-7; 7 nucleotides align to TRBD2. Germline V lookup: CDR1 MNHNS, CDR2 SASEGT. The CDR3 totals 18 residues. The V gene end was trimmed by 8 bases and the J gene end by 3 bases; junction bases not matched to a gene: 22.

The chain couples TRBV28 to TRBJ2-2; no firm D call. Germline-derived CDR1 and CDR2 are MDHEN and SYDVKM. CDR3 length: 13 amino acids. V was clipped by 6 bases and J by 7 bases, with 12 bases between them. The CDR3 loop is CASSSTKSGELFF. The DNA of the CDR3 is TGTGCCAGCAGCTCCACCAAGAGCGGGGAGCTGTTTTTT.

The chain employs TRBV7-2 and TRBJ2-1; D is possibly TRBD1 (5 bases). The V gene's germline CDR1 is SGHTA and CDR2 FQGNSA. CDR3 length equals 14 residues. V shed 4 bases and J shed 5 bases, with 12 bases lying between them. DNA for the CDR3: TGTGCCAGCAGCTCAGGGCCCCTGGACAATGAGCAGTTCTTC. Its translation is CASSSGPLDNEQFF. The whole variable domain, filled in from reference TRBV7-2 and TRBJ2-1, reads GAGVSQSPSNKVTEKGKDVELRCDPISGHTALYWYRQSLGQGLEFLIYFQGNSAPDKSGLPSDRFSAERTGGSVSTLTIQRTQQEDSAVYLCASSSGPLDNEQFFGPGTRLTVL.